What follows are 16 T cell receptor beta chains derived from one specimen sequenced in a study of cytomegalovirus exposure and HLA in healthy donors (dated by TCRdb to the late 2010s). The library was made by the immunoSEQ multiplex PCR assay. For the multiplex PCR, a mixture combining 60 forward primers for TCR Vbeta segments and 13 reverse primers for TCR Jbeta segments was used. TCRdb stores this immuneACCESS table with in-frame sequences only. Part of the clones is absent; in the studies checked, under half of the shortfall reflects unresolved V genes, and no reason is known for the rest. This sample is represented by about 200,000 clones; approximately 80% of them were singletons. The ten largest clones add up to 1.4% of the sample. The sequencing input was PBMCs. These receptors were obtained from a girl aged 5-17 years in good health and CMV-seronegative.

This chain links TRBV9 with TRBJ2-1; D ambiguous. Germline values: CDR1 SGDLS, CDR2 YYNGEE. There are 16 residues in the CDR3. Trimming took off 0 bases at V and 0 bases at J, with 10 bases between the two ends. CDR3 sequence (DNA): TGTGCCAGCAGCGTAGGTCCGAGGAGCTCCTACAATGAGCAGTTCTTC. As protein: CASSVGPRSSYNEQFF.

This clone showed up just once. This chain uses TRBV19 with TRBJ1-5, with TRBD1 identical over 7 bases. This CDR3 spans 16 amino acids. Germline V gene data show CDR1 as LNHDA and CDR2 as SQIVND (reference sequence). Losses at the gene ends were 8 bases for V and 4 bases for J; bases not matched to a gene: 14. In nucleotides, the CDR3 is TGTGCCAGTGATTTACGGACAGGCTTTAATAATCAGCCCCAGCATTTT. This gives the protein CASDLRTGFNNQPQHF.

The CDR3 DNA sequence: TGCGCCAGCAGCCCCACGTCGGGGGCCGGGGAGCTGTTTTTT. Its translation: CASSPTSGAGELFF. This sequence joins TRBV5-1 and TRBJ2-2; weak D call: TRBD2 (6 bases). The germline gives CDR1 SGHRS, CDR2 YFSETQ. The CDR3 spans 14 residues. V shed 4 bases and J shed 6 bases, with 13 bases lying between them.

This chain joins TRBV28 and TRBJ1-5, with TRBD1 matching 8 bases. CDR1 MDHEN and CDR2 SYDVKM come from the germline V gene. J was trimmed by 0 bases and V by 7 bases; bases with no gene match: 8. CDR3 size: 16 residues. DNA for the CDR3: TGTGCCAGCAACCCTCACGGACAGGGTAGCAATCAGCCCCAGCATTTT. This codes for CASNPHGQGSNQPQHF.

This clone was detected once. V is TRBV7-3 and J is TRBJ2-1; TRBD1 matches at 8 bases. Germline CDR1 is SGHTA and CDR2 is FQGTGA. J lost 0 bases, V lost 5 bases, and 6 bases had no gene match. This CDR3 region has 16 residues. The CDR3 spells CASSRQGRSSYNEQFF. The CDR3 DNA follows: TGTGCCAGCAGCCGACAGGGGCGGAGCTCCTACAATGAGCAGTTCTTC.

This chain uses TRBV5-4 with TRBJ2-1; D might be TRBD1 (6 bases). V lost 0 bases to trimming and J lost 6 bases, with 10 bases between them. Germline V gene lookup returns CDR1 SGHNT and CDR2 YYREEE (reference sequence). This CDR3 contains 14 residues. In DNA form, the CDR3 reads TGTGCCAGCAGCTTGGCGGCACAGGGCAATGAGCAGTTCTTC. The encoded protein is CASSLAAQGNEQFF. Full variable domain (remainder filled in from reference TRBV5-4 and TRBJ2-1): ETGVTQSPTHLIKTRGQQVTLRCSSQSGHNTVSWYQQALGQGPQFIFQYYREEENGRGNFPPRFSGLQFPNYSSELNVNALELDDSALYLCASSLAAQGNEQFFGPGTRLTVL.

The V and J genes are TRBV5-1 and TRBJ2-3; 14 positions match TRBD2. The CDR3 runs to 16 residues. V lost 4 bases and J lost 3; bases outside the gene matches: 4. From germline, CDR1 is SGHRS and CDR2 YFSETQ. CDR3 DNA sequence: TGCGCCAGCAGCATGGGGACTAGCGGGAGTACAGATACGCAGTATTTT. Translated, it gives CASSMGTSGSTDTQYF.

This clone was found a few times. The chain couples TRBV30 to TRBJ1-5; D remains ambiguous. Trimming left V 0 bases short and J 5 bases short, with 5 bases between. The CDR3 runs to 12 residues. The germline gives CDR1 GTSNPN, CDR2 SVGIG (reference sequence). The CDR3 region is CAWSVRDQPQHF. DNA for the CDR3: TGTGCCTGGAGTGTGCGGGATCAGCCCCAGCATTTT.

The rearrangement joins TRBV25-1 to TRBJ2-7; D may be TRBD1 (5 bases). V was pared by 7 bases and J by 6 bases, with 16 bases between. The CDR3 loop spans 13 amino acids. Germline lookup yields CDR1 MGHDK and CDR2 SYGVNS. CDR3: CASKSNQGPEQYF. The DNA of the CDR3 is TGTGCCAGCAAAAGTAACCAGGGCCCCGAGCAGTACTTC.

The chain joins TRBV18 to TRBJ2-7; D remains unclear. Trimming stripped 1 base from V and 2 bases from J, with 9 bases between. Per the germline V gene, CDR1 is KGHSH and CDR2 is LQKENI. There are 14 residues in the CDR3. The DNA for the CDR3 is TGTGCCAGCTCACCACGGGCAGCCACCTACGAGCAGTACTTC. Residues: CASSPRAATYEQYF.

The rearrangement links TRBV29-1 to TRBJ1-3, with no clear D. Germline CDR1 reads SQVTM; CDR2 reads ANQGSEA. With 3 bases removed from V and 4 bases from J, the gap between germline ends came to 10 bases. CDR3 size: 13 residues. This chain's CDR3 is CSVEEALGNTIYF. DNA for the CDR3: TGCAGCGTTGAGGAGGCTTTAGGAAACACCATATATTTT.

CDR3 DNA: TGTGCCAGCACCGGACTAGCGGGGGTTCCAGATACGCAGTATTTT. Residues: CASTGLAGVPDTQYF. This rearrangement joins TRBV6-1 to TRBJ2-3; 13 bases match TRBD2. The germline CDR1 and CDR2 sequences are MNHNS and SASEGT. This CDR3 is 15 amino acids long. V gave up 7 bases and J gave up 4 bases; unmatched junction bases: 5.

Worth noting for this clone: At one end the junction does not follow the germline gene, possibly because of a read error. The chain couples TRBV30 to TRBJ1-1; the match to TRBD1 covers 7 bases. The length of the CDR3 is 16 residues. The V gene's germline CDR1 is GTSNPN and CDR2 SVGIG (reference sequence). The CDR3 loop reads CAWSLTGRFLKTEAFF. In nucleotides, the CDR3 is TGTGCCTGGAGTCTGACAGGGCGGTTCCTGAAGACTGAAGCTTTCTTT.

This clone was picked up a small number of times. The gene calls are TRBV28 and TRBJ2-7, with 9 bases identical to TRBD2. V shed 7 bases, J shed 4 bases, and the junction held 8 bases outside the gene matches. CDR1 and CDR2 from the germline V gene are MDHEN and SYDVKM. There are 14 residues in the CDR3. For the CDR3, the DNA is TGTGCCAGCATTGAGACTAGCGGACAGTACGAGCAGTACTTC. Residues: CASIETSGQYEQYF.

The chain is built from TRBV5-1 and TRBJ1-3; 10 bases are a match to TRBD1. The CDR3 runs to 16 residues. The trim removed 1 base at V and 4 bases at J, leaving 5 bases unmatched. CDR1 is SGHRS and CDR2 is YFSETQ in the germline V gene. The CDR3 loop reads CASSLPGTGVGNTIYF. In DNA, the CDR3 is TGCGCCAGCAGCTTGCCCGGGACAGGGGTCGGAAACACCATATATTTT.

The chain couples TRBV19 to TRBJ2-7; TRBD1 matches at 7 bases. The CDR3 totals 14 residues. Germline lookup yields CDR1 LNHDA and CDR2 SQIVND (reference sequence). V gave up 6 bases and J gave up 2 bases; unmatched junction bases: 7. CDR3 sequence: CASRVTGTAYEQYF. The CDR3 bases are TGTGCCAGTAGAGTTACGGGGACAGCCTACGAGCAGTACTTC.